This TCR beta chain was recorded in a study of control samples from healthy donors and cancer patients. Germline lookup yields CDR1 SQVTM and CDR2 ANQGSEA. CDR3 length equals 11 residues. This clone was seen a single time. The protocol was immunoSEQ multiplex PCR, while the TCRdb copy is restricted to in-frame clones and leaves out a portion. The sample contains over 90,000 clones, roughly 91% of which appear only once. The clonotype originates from a man aged 55-75 years with lung cancer. This chain connects TRBV29-1 to TRBJ2-2; a weak D match, TRBD2 (6 bases). Sequences were obtained from PBMCs. For the CDR3, the DNA is TGCGGAGGGGTTAACACCGGGGAGCTGTTTTTT. Protein: CGGVNTGELFF.